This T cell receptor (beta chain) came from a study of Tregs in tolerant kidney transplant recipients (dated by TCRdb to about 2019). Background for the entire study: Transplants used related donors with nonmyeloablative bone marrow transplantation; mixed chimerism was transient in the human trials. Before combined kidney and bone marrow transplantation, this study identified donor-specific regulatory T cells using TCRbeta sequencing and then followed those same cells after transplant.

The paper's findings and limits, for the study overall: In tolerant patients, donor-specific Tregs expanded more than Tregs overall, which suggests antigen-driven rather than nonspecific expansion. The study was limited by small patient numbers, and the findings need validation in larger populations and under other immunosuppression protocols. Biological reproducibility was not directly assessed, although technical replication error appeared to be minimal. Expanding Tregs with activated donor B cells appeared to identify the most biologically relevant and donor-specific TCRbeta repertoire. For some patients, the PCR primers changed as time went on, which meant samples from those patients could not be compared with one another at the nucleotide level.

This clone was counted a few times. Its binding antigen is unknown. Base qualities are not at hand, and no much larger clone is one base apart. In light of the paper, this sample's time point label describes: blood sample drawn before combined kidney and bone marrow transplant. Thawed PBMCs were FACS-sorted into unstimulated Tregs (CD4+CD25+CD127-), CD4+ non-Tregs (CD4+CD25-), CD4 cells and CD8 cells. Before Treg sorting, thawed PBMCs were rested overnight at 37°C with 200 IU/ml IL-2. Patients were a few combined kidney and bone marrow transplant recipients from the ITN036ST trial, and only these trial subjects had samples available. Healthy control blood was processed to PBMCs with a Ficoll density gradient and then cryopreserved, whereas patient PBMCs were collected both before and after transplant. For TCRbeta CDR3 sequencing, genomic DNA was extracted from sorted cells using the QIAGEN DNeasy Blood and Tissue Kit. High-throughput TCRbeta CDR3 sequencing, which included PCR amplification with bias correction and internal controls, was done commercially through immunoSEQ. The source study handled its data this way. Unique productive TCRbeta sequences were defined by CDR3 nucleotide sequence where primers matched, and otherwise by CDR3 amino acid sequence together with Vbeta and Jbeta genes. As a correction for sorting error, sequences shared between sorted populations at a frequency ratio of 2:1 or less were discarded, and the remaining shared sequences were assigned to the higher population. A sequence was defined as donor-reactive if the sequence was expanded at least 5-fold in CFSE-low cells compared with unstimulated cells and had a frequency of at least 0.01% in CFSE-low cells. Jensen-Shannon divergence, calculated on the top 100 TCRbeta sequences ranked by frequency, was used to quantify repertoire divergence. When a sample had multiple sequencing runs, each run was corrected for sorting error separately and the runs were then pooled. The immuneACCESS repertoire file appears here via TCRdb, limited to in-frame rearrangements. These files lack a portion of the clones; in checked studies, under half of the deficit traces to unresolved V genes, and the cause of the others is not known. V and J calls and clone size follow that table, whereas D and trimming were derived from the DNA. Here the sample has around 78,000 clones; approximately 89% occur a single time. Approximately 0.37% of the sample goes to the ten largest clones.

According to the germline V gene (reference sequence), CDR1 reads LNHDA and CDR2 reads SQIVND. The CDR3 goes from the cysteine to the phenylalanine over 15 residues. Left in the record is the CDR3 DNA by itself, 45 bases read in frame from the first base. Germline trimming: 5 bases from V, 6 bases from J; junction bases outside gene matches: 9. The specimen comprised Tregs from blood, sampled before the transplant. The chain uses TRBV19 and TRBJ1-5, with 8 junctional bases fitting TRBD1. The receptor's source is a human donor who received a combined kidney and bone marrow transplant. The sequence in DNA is TGTGCCAGTAGTTCCGACAGGGGCCGGGGTCAGCCCCAGCATTTT. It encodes CASSSDRGRGQPQHF.